The 2 T cell receptor beta chains reported below all come from one sample, sequenced in a study of PD-1 blockade in classical Hodgkin lymphoma. Documented time point: cycle 4 day 1 (C4D1), after 5 to 7 weeks of nivolumab. Every single patient, without exception, relapsed after autologous stem cell transplantation, and brentuximab vedotin exposure varied. Clones were sequenced by immunoSEQ multiplex PCR, and TCRdb holds only the in-frame ones, with some missing. The sample contains some 93,000 clones, around four fifths of which appear only once. The starting material was peripheral blood mononuclear cells (PBMCs), obtained before the fourth cycle of nivolumab. All receptors derive from a human donor with classical Hodgkin lymphoma.

V usage is TRBV25-1 and J usage is TRBJ2-2; D is uncertain. The CDR3 has 15 amino acids. Trimming took off 3 bases at V and 0 bases at J, with 8 bases between the two ends. Looked up from germline, CDR1 is MGHDK and CDR2 is SYGVNS. CDR3 sequence (DNA): TGTGCCAGCAGTGATTGGGGTACGAACACCGGGGAGCTGTTTTTT. Residues: CASSDWGTNTGELFF.

This CDR3 is CASSQEGPGVNEQFF. The CDR3 region has the DNA TGCGCCAGCAGCCAAGAGGGGCCAGGGGTGAATGAGCAGTTCTTC. This chain connects TRBV4-1 to TRBJ2-1; weak D call: TRBD1 (6 bases). V shed 0 bases and J shed 7 bases, with 13 bases lying between them. This CDR3 region has 15 residues. The germline V gene has CDR1 MGHRA and CDR2 YSYEKL.